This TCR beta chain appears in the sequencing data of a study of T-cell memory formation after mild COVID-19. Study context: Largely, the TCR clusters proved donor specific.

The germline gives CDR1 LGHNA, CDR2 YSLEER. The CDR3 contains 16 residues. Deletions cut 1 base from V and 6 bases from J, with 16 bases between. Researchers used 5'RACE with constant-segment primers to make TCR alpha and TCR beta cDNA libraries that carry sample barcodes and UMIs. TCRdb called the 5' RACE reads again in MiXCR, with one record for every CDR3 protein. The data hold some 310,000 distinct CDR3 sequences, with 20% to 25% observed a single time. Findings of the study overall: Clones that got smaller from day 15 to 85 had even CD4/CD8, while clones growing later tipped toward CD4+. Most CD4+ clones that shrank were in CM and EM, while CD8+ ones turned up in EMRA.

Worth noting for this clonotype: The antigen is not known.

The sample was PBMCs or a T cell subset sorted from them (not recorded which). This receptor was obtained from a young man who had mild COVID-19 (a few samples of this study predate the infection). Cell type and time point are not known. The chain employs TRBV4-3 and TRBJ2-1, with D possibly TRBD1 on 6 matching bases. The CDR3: CASSQVGQGMGNEQFF. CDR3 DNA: TGCGCCAGCAGCCAAGTAGGCCAGGGGATGGGCAATGAGCAGTTCTTC.